This entry is about one TCR beta chain. Its antigen is as yet unknown. CDR1 and CDR2 (germline): SQVTM, ANQGSEA. The CDR3 loop spans 14 amino acids. Trimming took 0 bases from V and 8 from J, leaving 16 bases between them. This sample was taken from a study of cytomegalovirus exposure and HLA in healthy donors. Study information: Roughly four fifths of a few hundred genotyped donors fell in the Caucasian-associated ancestry cluster. General study points: Using a false discovery rate of 0.05, a later analysis showed that approximately 17,000 TCR beta sequences were associated with HLA alleles. It was reportedly the case that the classifier diagnosed cytomegalovirus status with high specificity and sensitivity.

13 Jbeta primers and 60 Vbeta primers were used for the PCR. Repertoires were generated with immunoSEQ multiplex PCR, while TCRdb's copy carries only in-frame clones and drops some. Here the sample spans over 150,000 clones, roughly 74% being singletons. Although they were nominally healthy when sampled, donors likely had unrecorded immune exposures. This chain joins TRBV29-1 and TRBJ1-2, with TRBD1 as a possible D gene (5 bases). Sequenced input: PBMCs. This sequence originates from a man younger than 35 in good health and CMV-seronegative. CDR3 DNA: TGCAGCGTTGAAGATCAGGGCCCCGGGTGGGGCTACACCTTC. It is translated as CSVEDQGPGWGYTF.